A single sample gave rise to the 14 T cell receptor beta chains below, sequenced in a study of early T cells in non-severe SARS-CoV-2 infection. TCRdb redid the calling of the 5' RACE reads with MiXCR, one entry per CDR3 protein. The sample has approximately 97,000 distinct CDR3 sequences; 8% to 13% are singletons. Sequenced here: whole blood, sampled at baseline. These receptors were taken from an adult who was a healthcare worker with PCR-confirmed SARS-CoV-2 infection or an uninfected control (not recorded which).

This clonotype was observed many times. CDR3 nucleotides: TGTGCCAGCAGTTGGGTTCGCGGGAGGAGGGAGACCCAGTACTTC. This codes for CASSWVRGRRETQYF. The rearrangement joins TRBV12-3 or TRBV12-4 to TRBJ2-5, with 8 bases aligning to TRBD2. With 4 bases clipped from V and 5 bases from J, the junction kept 9 bases outside the gene matches. The CDR3 totals 15 residues.

V usage is TRBV3-1 and J usage is TRBJ2-3, with 12 bases identical to TRBD2. Germline V gives CDR1 LGHDT, CDR2 YNNKEL (reference sequence). There are 15 residues in the CDR3. The J segment lost 0 bases and the V segment lost 6 bases, leaving 1 base of the junction unmatched. CDR3 sequence (DNA): TGTGCCAGCAGACTAGCGGGGGGCAGCACAGATACGCAGTATTTT. It translates to CASRLAGGSTDTQYF.

V is TRBV29-1 and J is TRBJ2-3; 9 bases are shared with TRBD2. This CDR3 contains 16 residues. Germline V lookup: CDR1 SQVTM, CDR2 ANQGSEA. V lost 4 bases, J lost 0 bases, and 8 bases stayed unmatched. The chain's CDR3 is CSVVWREGTSTDTQYF. CDR3 DNA sequence: TGCAGCGTTGTCTGGCGGGAGGGTACTAGCACAGATACGCAGTATTTT.

This clonotype was recorded a few times. The chain couples TRBV11-2 to TRBJ2-5; D remains unclear. The CDR3 contains 13 residues. Between the trimmed V and J ends, which lost 7 bases and 1 base, there was a span of 10 bases. Germline-derived CDR1 and CDR2 are SGHAT and FQNNGV. This CDR3 is CASTQTSQETQYF. The DNA of the CDR3 is TGTGCCAGCACCCAGACAAGCCAAGAGACCCAGTACTTC.

This clonotype was seen ten or more times. The rearrangement uses TRBV3-1 and TRBJ1-2; the D is unclear. CDR1 is LGHDT, CDR2 YNNKEL, per germline (reference sequence). The CDR3 spans 11 residues. V gave up 4 bases and J gave up 9 bases, with 9 bases separating them. In DNA form, the CDR3 reads TGTGCCAGCAGCCGTACGGAGAGCTACACCTTC. Amino acids: CASSRTESYTF.

This clonotype was recorded many times. This chain uses TRBV19 with TRBJ2-2; D uncertain. Per germline, CDR1 LNHDA and CDR2 SQIVND (reference sequence). The CDR3 covers 16 residues. The V end was cut by 1 base, the J end by 4 bases, with 13 bases between. The CDR3 DNA sequence: TGTGCCAGTAGTATAGTAGAGCCTTCGGGCACCGGGGAGCTGTTTTTT. Translation: CASSIVEPSGTGELFF.

This clonotype was observed a few times. The chain is built from TRBV5-6 and TRBJ2-7; D is ambiguous. Germline-derived CDR1 and CDR2 are SGHDT and YYEEEE. The ends were cut back, 4 bases at V and 2 bases at J, with 10 bases in the middle. There are 13 residues in the CDR3. CDR3 nucleotides: TGTGCCAGCAGCCCTAGGGCGACCTACGAGCAGTACTTC. Amino acid sequence: CASSPRATYEQYF.

This clonotype showed up many times. The chain employs TRBV11-2 and TRBJ2-5; TRBD2 agrees at 13 bases. The CDR3 is 17 amino acids. Trimming took 4 bases from V and 2 from J; bases not matched to a gene: 7. Looked up from germline, CDR1 is SGHAT and CDR2 is FQNNGV. This CDR3 reads CASSSGTSGIPQETQYF. CDR3 bases: TGTGCCAGCAGCTCGGGGACTAGCGGGATTCCTCAAGAGACCCAGTACTTC.

The V gene is TRBV4-1, the J gene TRBJ2-3; 7 bases are a match to TRBD2. CDR1 is MGHRA, CDR2 YSYEKL, per germline. Trimming at V came to 0 bases and at J to 4 bases, leaving 7 bases not matched to a gene. The CDR3 spans 16 residues. CDR3 sequence (DNA): TGCGCCAGCAGCCAAGAGACTCCGGGAGGCTCAGATACGCAGTATTTT. Its translation is CASSQETPGGSDTQYF.

This clonotype turned up a few times. The CDR3 region has the DNA TGCAGTGCTAGAGATATGCTAGCGGGGGCCACCGGGGAGCTGTTTTTT. It translates to CSARDMLAGATGELFF. This chain links TRBV20-1 with TRBJ2-2; 10 positions match TRBD2. With 0 bases clipped from V and 4 bases from J, the junction kept 5 bases outside the gene matches. Germline CDR1 is DFQATT and CDR2 is SNEGSKA (reference sequence). CDR3 length: 16 residues.

A few counts support this clonotype. This chain uses TRBV7-9 with TRBJ1-2; D not certain. The CDR3 runs 13 residues. Deletions cut 11 bases from V and 8 bases from J, with 21 bases between. CDR1 is SEHNR and CDR2 is FQNEAQ in the germline V gene (reference sequence). CDR3 loop: CALMGKPERGYTF. The CDR3 region has the DNA TGTGCCCTGATGGGCAAGCCTGAGCGGGGCTACACCTTC.

This clonotype was counted many times. This chain connects TRBV19 to TRBJ1-1; a weak D match, TRBD1 (6 bases). The CDR3 length is 14 residues. V shed 6 bases and J shed 5 bases, with 16 bases lying between them. The germline CDR1 and CDR2 sequences are LNHDA and SQIVND (reference sequence). In DNA, the CDR3 is TGTGCCAGTAGACGTGCAGGGACAAGGACTGAAGCTTTCTTT. It yields the protein CASRRAGTRTEAFF.

This clonotype was seen many times. The chain carries TRBV12-3 or TRBV12-4 and TRBJ2-6; D is ambiguous. This CDR3 region has 15 residues. Trimming pared 3 bases from V and 1 base from J, leaving 7 bases between. The CDR3 DNA follows: TGTGCCAGCAGTTTTCAGGCTTCTGGGGCCAACGTCCTGACTTTC. Residues: CASSFQASGANVLTF.

This clonotype occurred many times. J is TRBJ2-7 and V is TRBV25-1; 10 bases align to TRBD2. The CDR3 spans 15 residues. Germline values: CDR1 MGHDK, CDR2 SYGVNS. V lost 6 bases to trimming and J lost 3 bases; unmatched junction nucleotides: 8. CDR3 protein: CASSGRLAGDYEQYF. CDR3 DNA: TGTGCCAGCAGCGGGCGGCTAGCGGGAGACTACGAGCAGTACTTC.